This T cell receptor beta chain was sequenced in a study of T cell responses to AZD1222 COVID-19 vaccine. Study context: Pooled in the analysis were second doses at about 4 or about 12 weeks. Whole-study results and caveats: Spike-specific TCR breadth rose after two AZD1222 doses, and depth rose as well. Donors were mostly white British, more females; clonal diversity possibly underestimated. Only a handful of AZD1222 recipients, more than five in all, had baseline seropositivity.

CDR1 SEHNR and CDR2 FQNEAQ come from the germline V gene (reference sequence). The CDR3 sequence is 15 residues long. The V segment lost 5 bases and the J segment 4 bases; nucleotides outside the gene matches: 4. A note on this clone: Its antigen is currently unknown.

Produced via immunoSEQ multiplex PCR; TCRdb's table is partial and in-frame only. The profile shows some 200,000 clones, approximately 92% of them singletons. The receptor was isolated from an adult in good health. The rearrangement uses TRBV7-9 and TRBJ1-4; 10 nucleotides line up with TRBD1. Sequenced material: peripheral blood, taken on day 0 of AZD1222 vaccination. The CDR3 DNA sequence: TGTGCCAGCAGCCCAGGGACAGGGGATAATGAAAAACTGTTTTTT. Residues: CASSPGTGDNEKLFF.